This T cell receptor (beta chain) was sequenced for a study of cytomegalovirus exposure and HLA in healthy donors. 60 Vbeta and 13 Jbeta primers were used in PCR. The data were produced by immunoSEQ multiplex PCR, yet TCRdb's version contains in-frame clones alone and is incomplete. This sample carries under 150,000 clones, approximately 9% of them seen once, and the ten largest clones take over 1.5%. This clone was detected a few times. The target antigen is unknown. Study-wide findings and caveats: The availability of immune exposure information extended only to CMV serostatus. Reports described diagnosis of cytomegalovirus status by the classifier as highly specific and sensitive. Prior analysis indicated that the majority of TCR beta V segments exhibited productivity approximately 87% or approximately 30% of the time.

This CDR3 is built from 11 residues. Per germline, CDR1 SEHNR and CDR2 FQNEAQ (reference sequence). V lost 2 bases to trimming and J lost 11 bases, with 9 bases between them. Sequenced input: PBMCs. This receptor was taken from a male donor in good health and CMV-seronegative. The V and J genes are TRBV7-9 and TRBJ1-1; D is perhaps TRBD1 (5 bases). The chain's CDR3 is CASSLPGNAFF. For the CDR3, the DNA is TGTGCCAGCAGCTTACCAGGGAACGCTTTCTTT.